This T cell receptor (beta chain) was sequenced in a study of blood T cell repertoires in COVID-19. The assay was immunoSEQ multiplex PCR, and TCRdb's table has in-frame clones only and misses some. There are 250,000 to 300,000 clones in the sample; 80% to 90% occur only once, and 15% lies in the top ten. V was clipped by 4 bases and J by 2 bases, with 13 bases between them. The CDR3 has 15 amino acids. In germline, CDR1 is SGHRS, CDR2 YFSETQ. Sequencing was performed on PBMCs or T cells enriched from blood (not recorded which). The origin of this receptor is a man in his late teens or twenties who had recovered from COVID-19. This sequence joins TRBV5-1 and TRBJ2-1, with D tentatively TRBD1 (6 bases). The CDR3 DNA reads TGCGCCAGCAGCCTCTTTGACAGGACCTACAATGAGCAGTTCTTC. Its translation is CASSLFDRTYNEQFF.